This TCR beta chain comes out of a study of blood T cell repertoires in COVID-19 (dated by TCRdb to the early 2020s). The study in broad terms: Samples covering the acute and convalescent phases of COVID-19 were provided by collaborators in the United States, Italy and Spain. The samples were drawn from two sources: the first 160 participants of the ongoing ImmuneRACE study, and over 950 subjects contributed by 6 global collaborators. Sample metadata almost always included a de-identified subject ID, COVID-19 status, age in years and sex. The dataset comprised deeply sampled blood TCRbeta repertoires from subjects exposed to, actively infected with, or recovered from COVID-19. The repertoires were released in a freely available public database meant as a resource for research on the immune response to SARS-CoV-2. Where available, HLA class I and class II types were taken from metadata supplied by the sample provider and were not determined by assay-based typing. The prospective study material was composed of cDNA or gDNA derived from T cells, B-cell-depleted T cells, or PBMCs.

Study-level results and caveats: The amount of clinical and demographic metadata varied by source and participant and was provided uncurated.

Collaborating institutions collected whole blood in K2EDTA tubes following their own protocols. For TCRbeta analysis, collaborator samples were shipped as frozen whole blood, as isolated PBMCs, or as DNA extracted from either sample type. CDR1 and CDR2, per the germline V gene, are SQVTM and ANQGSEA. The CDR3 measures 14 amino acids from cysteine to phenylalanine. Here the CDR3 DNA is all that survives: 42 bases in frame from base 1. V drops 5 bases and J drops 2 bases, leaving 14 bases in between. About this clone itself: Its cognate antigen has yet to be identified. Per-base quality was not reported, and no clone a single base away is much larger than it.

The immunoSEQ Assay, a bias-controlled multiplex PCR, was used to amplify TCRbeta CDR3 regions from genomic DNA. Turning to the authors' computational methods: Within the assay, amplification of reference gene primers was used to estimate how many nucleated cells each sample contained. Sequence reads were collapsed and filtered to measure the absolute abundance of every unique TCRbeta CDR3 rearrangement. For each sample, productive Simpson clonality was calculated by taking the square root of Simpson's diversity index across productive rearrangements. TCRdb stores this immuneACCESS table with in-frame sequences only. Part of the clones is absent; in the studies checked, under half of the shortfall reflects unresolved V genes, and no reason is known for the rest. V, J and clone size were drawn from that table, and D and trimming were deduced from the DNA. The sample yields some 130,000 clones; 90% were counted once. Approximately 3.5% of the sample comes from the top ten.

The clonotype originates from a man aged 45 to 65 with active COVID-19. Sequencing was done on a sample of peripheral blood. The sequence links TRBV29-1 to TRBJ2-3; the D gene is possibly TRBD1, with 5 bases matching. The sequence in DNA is TGCAGCGTTCTGCCCGTCAGGGACACAGATACGCAGTATTTT. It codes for CSVLPVRDTDTQYF.